The 10 T cell receptor beta chains presented below share a single source sample, sequenced in a study of blood T cell repertoires in COVID-19. The data were produced by immunoSEQ multiplex PCR, yet TCRdb's version contains in-frame clones alone and is incomplete. Altogether some 90,000 clones are present, nearly 90% being singletons, with the ten largest covering more than 3.5%. Sequencing was done on a sample of peripheral blood. Source of these receptors: an elderly woman with active or convalescent COVID-19.

The rearrangement uses TRBV7-3 and TRBJ2-2; maybe TRBD1 (5 bases). V lost 2 bases to trimming and J lost 6 bases, with 10 bases between them. The CDR3 runs 14 residues. Germline CDR1 SGHTA, CDR2 FQGTGA. In DNA form, the CDR3 reads TGTGCCAGCAGCTTACAGGGTAGCTCCGGGGAGCTGTTTTTT. This gives the protein CASSLQGSSGELFF.

The chain employs TRBV27 and TRBJ1-2; D is undetermined. V lost 3 bases to trimming and J lost 2 bases, with 13 bases between them. CDR3 length: 15 amino acids. Germline V CDR1 and CDR2: MNHEY, SMNVEV (reference sequence). The CDR3 DNA follows: TGTGCCAGCAGTTTGGATCCAGGTCGAAACTATGGCTACACCTTC. Encoded protein: CASSLDPGRNYGYTF.

The chain joins TRBV9 to TRBJ1-2, with D hard to call. The germline CDR1 and CDR2 sequences are SGDLS and YYNGEE. V was clipped by 5 bases and J by 1 base, with 6 bases between them. This CDR3 contains 12 residues. DNA of the CDR3: TGTGCCAGCAGTCGGGATAACTATGGCTACACCTTC. Amino acid sequence: CASSRDNYGYTF.

The V gene is TRBV28, the J gene TRBJ1-5, with 7 bases that match TRBD1. The junction had 19 bases not matched to a gene; V was cut back by 11 bases and J by 6 bases. The CDR3 is made up of 16 amino acids. The germline CDR1 and CDR2 sequences are MDHEN and SYDVKM. For the CDR3, the DNA is TGTGCCGGATCTGGGGCAGGGGGAGGACTGGGTCAGCCCCAGCATTTT. Translating gives CAGSGAGGGLGQPQHF.

As DNA, the CDR3 is TGTGCCTGGAGGGGAACAGGGGGCGAGTACTATGGCTACACCTTC. This codes for CAWRGTGGEYYGYTF. V and J are TRBV30 and TRBJ1-2; 9 positions match TRBD1. The CDR3 has 15 residues. Germline CDR1 and CDR2: GTSNPN and SVGIG (reference sequence). V lost 3 bases to trimming and J lost 3 bases; unmatched junction nucleotides: 8.

The CDR3 loop reads CASSVDLRTSGRQNEQFF. CDR3 bases: TGTGCCAGCAGCGTAGATTTGAGGACTAGCGGGAGACAGAATGAGCAGTTCTTC. The chain couples TRBV9 to TRBJ2-1, with 13 bases identical to TRBD2. CDR1 and CDR2 from the germline V gene are SGDLS and YYNGEE. The CDR3 spans 18 residues. Germline trimming cut 0 bases from V and 7 bases from J; bases unmatched to any gene: 10.

In this sample, this clone turned up a few times. This chain uses TRBV7-6 with TRBJ2-5; 12 bases fit TRBD2. The germline V gene has CDR1 SGHVS and CDR2 FNYEAQ. J lost 3 bases, V lost 1 base, and 12 bases had no gene match. The CDR3 is made up of 19 amino acids. The CDR3 DNA follows: TGTGCCAGCAGCTTAGATAGGCTAGCGGGAGGGCCAGTGGAAGAGACCCAGTACTTC. It is translated as CASSLDRLAGGPVEETQYF. The whole variable domain, remainder taken from reference TRBV7-6 and TRBJ2-5, is GAGVSQSPRYKVTKRGQDVALRCDPISGHVSLYWYRQALGQGPEFLTYFNYEAQQDKSGLPNDRFSAERPEGSISTLTIQRTEQRDSAMYRCASSLDRLAGGPVEETQYFGPGTRLLVL.

The chain employs TRBV7-2 and TRBJ2-3; perhaps TRBD1 as D (5 bases). Germline-derived CDR1 and CDR2 are SGHTA and FQGNSA. V was cut by 2 bases and J by 2 bases, with 8 bases left in between. The CDR3 has 14 amino acids. DNA of the CDR3: TGTGCCAGCAGCTTAAGGGGCAACACAGATACGCAGTATTTT. Its protein is CASSLRGNTDTQYF.

The V call is TRBV2, the J call TRBJ2-3, with 10 nucleotides matching TRBD2. The CDR3 spans 11 residues. Germline assignment: CDR1 SNHLY and CDR2 FYNNEI. V trimming: 7 bases; J trimming: 11 bases; junction bases outside the gene matches: 3. The CDR3 protein is CASTGLAVQYF. The CDR3 nucleotides are TGTGCCAGCACCGGACTAGCGGTGCAGTATTTT.

The chain links TRBV7-9 to TRBJ2-5; perhaps TRBD1 as D (6 bases). V lost 8 bases and J 3 bases, leaving 13 bases between the germline ends. CDR3 size: 13 residues. The germline gives CDR1 SEHNR, CDR2 FQNEAQ (reference sequence). The CDR3 coding sequence is TGTGCCAGCGGTCACGCAGGGGAAGAGACCCAGTACTTC. It encodes CASGHAGEETQYF.